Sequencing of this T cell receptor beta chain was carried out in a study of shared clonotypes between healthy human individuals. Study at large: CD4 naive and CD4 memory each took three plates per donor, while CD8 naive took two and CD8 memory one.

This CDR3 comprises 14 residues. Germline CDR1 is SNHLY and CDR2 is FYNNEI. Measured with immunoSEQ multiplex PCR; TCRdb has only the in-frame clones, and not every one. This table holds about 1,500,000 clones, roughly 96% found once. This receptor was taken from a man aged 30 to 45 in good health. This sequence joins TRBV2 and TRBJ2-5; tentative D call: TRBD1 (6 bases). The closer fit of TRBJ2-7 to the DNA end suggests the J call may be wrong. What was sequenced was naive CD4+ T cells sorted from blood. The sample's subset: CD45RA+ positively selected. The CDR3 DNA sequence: TGTGCCAGCAGTGTCGTGGGCAGGGGCTACGAGCAGTACTTC. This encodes CASSVVGRGYEQYF.